This TCR beta chain emerged from a study of cytomegalovirus exposure and HLA in healthy donors. Overall study: A later analysis reported the same platform for the approximately 110 validation repertoires and the 666 first-cohort repertoires.

Germline V lookup: CDR1 SGDLS, CDR2 YYNGEE. V was pared by 1 base and J by 3 bases, with 17 bases between. The CDR3 runs to 16 residues. As regards this clone: Its antigen is as yet unknown.

Profiling relied on immunoSEQ multiplex PCR, and the TCRdb table lists in-frame clones only, not all of them. The sample yields more than 300,000 clones, approximately 90% seen once. Study outcomes and limitations: Confirmation in vitro established that a few CMV-associated chains were specific for CMV antigens. In the 90 to 150 validation repertoires, about 95% of cluster scores exceeded 0, per a later analysis.

Sequenced input: PBMCs. The receptor's source is a woman between 18 and 30 years old in good health and CMV-seronegative. This rearrangement joins TRBV9 to TRBJ2-7, with D maybe TRBD2 (6 bases). The CDR3 coding sequence is TGTGCCAGCAGCGTAAGCGTAGGAGCGGGCCTCTACGAGCAGTACTTC. It is translated as CASSVSVGAGLYEQYF.